The clone carrying this T cell receptor beta chain has a count of ten or more. Its antigen remains unknown. The sample is drawn from a study of T-cell reconstitution after alpha-beta-depleted transplantation in children. Findings and caveats of the study: Some patients' high day-60 TCRbeta diversity was traced to surviving recipient T cells and thymic progenitors.

Molecular barcoding with unique molecular identifiers was used for the TCRbeta library. Using its own MiXCR run on the PCR reads, TCRdb lists one record per CDR3 protein. The profile shows approximately 150,000 distinct CDR3 sequences, 7.5% to 9% of them singletons. V lost 4 bases to trimming and J lost 4 bases, with 14 bases between them. Germline assignment: CDR1 SEHNR and CDR2 FQNEAQ (reference sequence). The CDR3 runs 15 residues. Source: PBMCs, mostly from graft donor cells, taken 180 days after TCRalphabeta/CD19-depleted stem cell transplant. The TCR comes from a female patient aged 2-10 years who had a stem cell transplant for congenital amegakaryocytic thrombocytopenia, so the T cells may come from the graft donor. This chain connects TRBV7-9 to TRBJ2-1, with D unresolved. The CDR3: CASSSVLPLYNEQFF. Here the CDR3 DNA reads TGTGCCAGCAGCTCGGTACTACCCCTTTACAATGAGCAGTTCTTC.